This T cell receptor (beta chain) emerged from a study of T cell responses to AZD1222 COVID-19 vaccine. Points from the study as a whole: Baseline seropositivity occurred in only a handful of AZD1222 recipients. In the spike-specific TCR repertoire, nearly half reportedly target unmutated variant regions. Mapped onto spike, vaccine-associated CD4 TCRs spanned it and were dominant at 160-218 and 743-854.

The V and J ends lost 5 bases and 4 bases, in that order; junction bases with no gene match: 6. This CDR3 contains 14 residues. Germline V gene data show CDR1 as PRHDT and CDR2 as FYEKMQ (reference sequence). Only in-frame clones appear in the TCRdb table, and some are missing; sequencing was by immunoSEQ multiplex PCR. Of some 170,000 clones listed, around 94% are singletons. Regarding this clone: What it recognizes is unknown.

Material: peripheral blood, obtained 28 days after the second AZD1222 dose. This TCR was sampled from an adult who received the AZD1222 COVID-19 vaccine. The J gene is TRBJ2-7, the V gene TRBV13; 9 bases are shared with TRBD1. The CDR3 bases are TGTGCCAGCAGCCGGGACAGGGTTATGTACGAGCAGTACTTC. Its translation: CASSRDRVMYEQYF.